This T cell receptor (beta chain) was captured by sequencing in a study of blood T cells in healthy people across ages. Points from the study as a whole: Per-million-T-cell TCR beta diversity fell roughly linearly with age. No conclusive comparison of naive versus antigen-experienced cells was possible with unsorted PBMCs. As naive T cell percentage varied, TCR beta diversity correlated strongly with it.

Note on this clonotype: The antigen remains undetermined. A read error may produce the germline difference seen at one junction end.

A second PCR of about 7 to 12 cycles used a sample-barcoded 5' primer and a J-beta primer mix. Each CDR3 protein is one row after TCRdb ran MiXCR on the 5' RACE reads. The sample lists a few hundred thousand distinct CDR3 sequences, roughly 27% occurring once. RNA extraction gave at least 5 micrograms of total RNA per sample. CDR3 length equals 13 residues. The germline CDR1 and CDR2 sequences are MGHDK and SYGVNS. The receptor was derived from a woman in her sixties or seventies in good health. The chain recombines TRBV25-1 with TRBJ1-5, with D uncertain. The sample consisted of blood. The CDR3 coding sequence is TGTACCAGCAGTGTAGGACCTAATCAGCCCCAGCATTTT. Its protein is CTSSVGPNQPQHF.